This T cell receptor beta chain was captured by sequencing in a study of cytomegalovirus exposure and HLA in healthy donors. PCR primers comprised 60 Vbeta and 13 Jbeta primers. Clones were sequenced by immunoSEQ multiplex PCR, and TCRdb holds only the in-frame ones, with some missing. The sample yields some 150,000 clones, approximately 80% seen once. Trimming removed 6 bases from V and 2 bases from J; junction bases left unmatched: 8. Germline values: CDR1 MNHNS, CDR2 SASEGT. The CDR3 contains 15 residues. This clone was seen only once. The chain has TRBV6-1 and TRBJ2-3; TRBD2 matches at 7 bases. The TCR was taken from a woman aged 40 to 50 in good health and CMV-seronegative. The specimen was PBMCs. The CDR3 DNA is TGTGCCAGCAGCTCACTAGCGTCTCACACAGATACGCAGTATTTT. Translating gives CASSSLASHTDTQYF.